This TCR beta chain came from a study of T cells in Graves' hyperthyroidism and ophthalmopathy. Amplification of TCR beta CDR3 regions was performed using RNA transcripts as template. The study used the HTBI primer set for a first-round RT-PCR of the TCR CDR3. Via MiXCR, TCRdb re-called the multiplex PCR reads, giving one row per CDR3 protein. This table holds roughly 380,000 distinct CDR3 sequences, about 15% found once. The CDR3 is 13 amino acids. The V and J ends lost 7 bases and 4 bases respectively, with 13 bases between them. This chain uses TRBV12-3 or TRBV12-4 with TRBJ1-2; possible D gene TRBD1, 5 bases. The specimen was blood. The receptor comes from a woman in her fifties or sixties with Graves' hyperthyroidism. Here the CDR3 DNA reads TGTGCCAGCACCACCTTGGGGGTCTATGGCTACACCTTC. Encoded protein: CASTTLGVYGYTF.